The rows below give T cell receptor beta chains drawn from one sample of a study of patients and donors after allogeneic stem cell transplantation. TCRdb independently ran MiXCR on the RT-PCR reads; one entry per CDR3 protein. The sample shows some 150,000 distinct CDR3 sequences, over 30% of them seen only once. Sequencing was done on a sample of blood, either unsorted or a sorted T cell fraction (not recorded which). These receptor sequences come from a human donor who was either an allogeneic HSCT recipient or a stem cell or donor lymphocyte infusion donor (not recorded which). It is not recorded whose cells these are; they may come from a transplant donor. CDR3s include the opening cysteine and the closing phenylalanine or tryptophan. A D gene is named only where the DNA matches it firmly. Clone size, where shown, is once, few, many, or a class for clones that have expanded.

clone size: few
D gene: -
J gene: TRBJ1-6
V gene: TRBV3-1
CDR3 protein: CASSQDSRNSPLHF
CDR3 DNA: TGTGCCAGCAGCCAAGATAGCCGGAATTCACCCCTCCACTTT

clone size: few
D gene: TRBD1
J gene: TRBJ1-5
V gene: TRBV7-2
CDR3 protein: CASSLFLFGAGGNQPQHF
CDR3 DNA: TGTGCCAGCAGCCTCTTCTTATTTGGCGCAGGGGGTAATCAGCCCCAGCATTTT

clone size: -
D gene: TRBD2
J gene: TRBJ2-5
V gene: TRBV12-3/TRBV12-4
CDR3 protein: CASSGTSGQETQYF
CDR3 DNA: TGTGCCAGCAGTGGGACTAGCGGCCAAGAGACCCAGTACTTC

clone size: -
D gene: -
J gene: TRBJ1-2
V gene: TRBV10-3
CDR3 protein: CAISESGVEGETF
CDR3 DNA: TGTGCCATCAGTGAGTCAGGGGTCGAGGGGGAGACCTTC

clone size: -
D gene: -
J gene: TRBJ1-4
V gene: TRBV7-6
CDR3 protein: CASSSTTNEKLFF
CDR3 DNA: TGTGCCAGCAGCTCCACAACTAATGAAAAACTGTTTTTT

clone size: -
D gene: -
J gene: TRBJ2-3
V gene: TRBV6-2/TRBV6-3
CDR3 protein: CASSDPRPGRSTDTQYF
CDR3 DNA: TGTGCCAGCAGTGACCCCCGACCGGGACGTAGCACAGATACGCAGTATTTT

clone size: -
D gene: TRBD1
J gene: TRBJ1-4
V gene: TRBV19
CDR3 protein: CASTVRGGAGKLFF
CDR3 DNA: TGTGCCAGTACCGTTAGAGGGGGCGCCGGAAAACTGTTTTTT

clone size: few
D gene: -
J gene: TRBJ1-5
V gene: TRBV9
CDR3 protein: CASGGNQPQHF
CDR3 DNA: TGTGCCAGTGGAGGCAATCAGCCCCAGCATTTT

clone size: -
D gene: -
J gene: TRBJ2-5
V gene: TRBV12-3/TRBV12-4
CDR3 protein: CASSPPGPSVGETQYF
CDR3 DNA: TGTGCCAGCAGTCCACCCGGACCTTCCGTGGGAGAGACCCAGTACTTC

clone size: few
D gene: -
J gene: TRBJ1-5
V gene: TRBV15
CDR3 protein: CATSRESSNQPQHF
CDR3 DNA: TGTGCCACCAGCAGAGAGAGCAGCAATCAGCCCCAGCATTTT

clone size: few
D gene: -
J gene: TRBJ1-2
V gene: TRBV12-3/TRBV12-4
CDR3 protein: CASSLGDLKNYGYTF
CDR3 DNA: TGTGCCAGCAGTTTGGGGGACCTCAAGAACTATGGCTACACCTTC

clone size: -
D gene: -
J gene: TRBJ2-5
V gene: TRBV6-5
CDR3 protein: CASSQLGHQETQYF
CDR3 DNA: TGTGCCAGCAGTCAGCTAGGACACCAAGAGACCCAGTACTTC

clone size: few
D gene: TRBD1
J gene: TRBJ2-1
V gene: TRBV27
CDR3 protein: CASSLGDRYYNEQFF
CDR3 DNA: TGTGCCAGCAGTTTAGGGGACAGGTACTACAATGAGCAGTTCTTC

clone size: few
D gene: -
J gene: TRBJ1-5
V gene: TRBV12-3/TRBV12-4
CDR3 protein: CASSLQSGGNQPQHF
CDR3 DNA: TGTGCCAGCAGTTTACAGTCAGGGGGCAATCAGCCCCAGCATTTT

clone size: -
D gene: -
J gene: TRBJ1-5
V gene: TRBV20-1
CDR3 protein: CSAIEGNQPQHF
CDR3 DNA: TGCAGTGCCATTGAAGGCAATCAGCCCCAGCATTTT

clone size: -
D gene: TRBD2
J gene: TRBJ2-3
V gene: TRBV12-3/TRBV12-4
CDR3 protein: CASSLASGGPVSTDTQYF
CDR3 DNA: TGTGCCAGCAGTTTAGCTAGCGGGGGGCCCGTTAGCACAGATACGCAGTATTTT

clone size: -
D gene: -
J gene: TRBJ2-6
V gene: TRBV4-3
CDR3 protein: CASSPWEAGLSGANVLTF
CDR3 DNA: TGCGCCAGCAGCCCCTGGGAGGCAGGGCTCTCTGGGGCCAACGTCCTGACTTTC

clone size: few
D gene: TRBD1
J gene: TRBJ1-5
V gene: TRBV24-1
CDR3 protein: CATSDTQGATQPQHF
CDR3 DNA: TGTGCCACCAGTGACACACAGGGGGCTACGCAGCCCCAGCATTTT

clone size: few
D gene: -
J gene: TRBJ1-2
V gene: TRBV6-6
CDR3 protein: CASSYGLITGYYGYTF
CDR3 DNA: TGTGCCAGCAGTTACGGGCTAATTACAGGGTACTATGGCTACACCTTC

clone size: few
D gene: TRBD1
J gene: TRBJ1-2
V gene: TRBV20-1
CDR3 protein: CSARGRDRGTNYGYTF
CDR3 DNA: TGCAGTGCTAGAGGGCGGGACAGGGGTACTAACTATGGCTACACCTTC

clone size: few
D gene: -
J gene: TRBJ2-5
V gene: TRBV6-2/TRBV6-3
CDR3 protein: CASSYPLPARVETQYF
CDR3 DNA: TGTGCCAGCAGTTACCCTCTCCCGGCCAGGGTAGAGACCCAGTACTTC

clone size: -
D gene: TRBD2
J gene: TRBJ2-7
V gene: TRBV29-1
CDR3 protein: CSVESGGAYEQYF
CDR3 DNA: TGCAGCGTTGAGTCGGGGGGTGCCTACGAGCAGTACTTC

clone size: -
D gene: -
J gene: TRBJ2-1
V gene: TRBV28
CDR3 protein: CASSPWDTSSYNEQFF
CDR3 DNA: TGTGCCAGCAGTCCATGGGACACGAGCTCCTACAATGAGCAGTTCTTC

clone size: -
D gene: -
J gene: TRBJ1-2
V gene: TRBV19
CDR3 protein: CASSLSDTPFYGYTF
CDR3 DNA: TGTGCCAGTAGTTTATCGGACACACCTTTCTATGGCTACACCTTC

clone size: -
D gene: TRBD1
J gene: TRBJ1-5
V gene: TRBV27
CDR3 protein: CASRGTALNQPQHF
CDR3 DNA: TGTGCCAGCAGGGGGACAGCTCTCAATCAGCCCCAGCATTTT

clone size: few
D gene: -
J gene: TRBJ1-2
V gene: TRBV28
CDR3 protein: CASSFSDRFYGYTF
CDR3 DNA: TGTGCCAGCAGTTTTAGCGACAGGTTCTATGGCTACACCTTC

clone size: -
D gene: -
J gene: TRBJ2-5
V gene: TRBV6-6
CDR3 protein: CASTGAGETQYF
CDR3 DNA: TGTGCCAGCACGGGGGCCGGGGAGACCCAGTACTTC

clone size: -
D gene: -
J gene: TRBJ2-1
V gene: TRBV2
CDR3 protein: CASSVTGRTYNEQFF
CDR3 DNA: TGTGCCAGCAGTGTAACAGGGAGGACCTACAATGAGCAGTTCTTC

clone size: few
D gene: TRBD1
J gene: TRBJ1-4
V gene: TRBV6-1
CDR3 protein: CASSEPQGAIEKLFF
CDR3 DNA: TGTGCCAGCAGTGAGCCACAGGGGGCGATCGAAAAACTGTTTTTT

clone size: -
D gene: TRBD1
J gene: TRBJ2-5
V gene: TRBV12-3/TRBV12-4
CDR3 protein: CASSPDREAETQYF
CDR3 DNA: TGTGCCAGCAGTCCGGACAGGGAAGCAGAGACCCAGTACTTC

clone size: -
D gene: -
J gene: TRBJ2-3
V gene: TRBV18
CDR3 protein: CASSPGKGDADTQYF
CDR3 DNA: TGTGCCAGCTCACCAGGCAAGGGAGACGCAGATACGCAGTATTTT

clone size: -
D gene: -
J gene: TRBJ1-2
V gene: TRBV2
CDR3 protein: CASRRFYGYTF
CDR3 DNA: TGTGCCAGCAGGCGCTTTTATGGCTACACCTTC

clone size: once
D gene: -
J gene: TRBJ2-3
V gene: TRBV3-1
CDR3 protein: CASSIQGPTDTQYF
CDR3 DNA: TGTGCCAGCAGCATACAGGGTCCCACAGATACGCAGTATTTT

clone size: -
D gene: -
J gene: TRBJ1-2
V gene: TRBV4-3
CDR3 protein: CASSQDDRGHNYGYTF
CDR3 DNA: TGCGCCAGCAGCCAAGATGACCGGGGACATAACTATGGCTACACCTTC

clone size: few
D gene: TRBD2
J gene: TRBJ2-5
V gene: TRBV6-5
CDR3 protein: CASSYWASGIQETQYF
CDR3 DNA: TGTGCCAGCAGTTACTGGGCTAGCGGCATCCAAGAGACCCAGTACTTC

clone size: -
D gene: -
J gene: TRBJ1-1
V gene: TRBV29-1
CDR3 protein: CSATGWANTEAFF
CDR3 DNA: TGCAGCGCTACAGGGTGGGCGAACACTGAAGCTTTCTTT

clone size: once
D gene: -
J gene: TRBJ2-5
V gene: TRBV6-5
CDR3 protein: CASSLTGSQETQYF
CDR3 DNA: TGTGCCAGCAGTTTGACAGGATCCCAAGAGACCCAGTACTTC

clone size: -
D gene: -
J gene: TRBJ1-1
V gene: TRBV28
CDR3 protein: CASNFPGEVPEAFF
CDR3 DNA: TGTGCCAGCAATTTCCCGGGAGAGGTCCCTGAAGCTTTCTTT

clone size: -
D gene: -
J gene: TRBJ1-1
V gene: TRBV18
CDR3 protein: CASSPLDIQDTEAFF
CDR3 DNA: TGTGCCAGCTCACCACTGGACATACAGGACACTGAAGCTTTCTTT

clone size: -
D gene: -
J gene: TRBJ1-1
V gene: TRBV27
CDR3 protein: CASSLVHQNTEAFF
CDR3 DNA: TGTGCCAGCAGTTTGGTACACCAGAACACTGAAGCTTTCTTT

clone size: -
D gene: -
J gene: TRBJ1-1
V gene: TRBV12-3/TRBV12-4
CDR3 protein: CASSRETSAFF
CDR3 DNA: TGTGCCAGCAGTAGGGAGACCTCAGCTTTCTTT

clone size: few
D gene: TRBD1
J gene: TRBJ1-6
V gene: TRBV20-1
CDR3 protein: CSAPGTAESPLHF
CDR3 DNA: TGCAGTGCTCCCGGGACAGCGGAGTCACCCCTCCACTTT

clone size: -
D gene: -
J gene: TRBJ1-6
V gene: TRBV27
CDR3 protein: CASSSAHESSYNSPLHF
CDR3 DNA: TGTGCCAGCAGCTCTGCTCACGAGAGCTCCTATAATTCACCCCTCCACTTT

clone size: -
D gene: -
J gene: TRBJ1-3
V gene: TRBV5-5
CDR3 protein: CASSLLSLGVTGNTIYF
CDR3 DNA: TGTGCCAGCAGCCTTTTGTCTCTTGGGGTAACTGGAAACACCATATATTTT

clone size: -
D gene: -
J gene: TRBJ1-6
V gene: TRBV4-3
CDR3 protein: CASSQDLSQLESPLHF
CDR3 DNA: TGCGCCAGCAGCCAAGATTTGAGCCAACTCGAGTCACCCCTCCACTTT

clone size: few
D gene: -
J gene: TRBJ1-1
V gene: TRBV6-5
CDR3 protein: CASSHLSGGLSEAFF
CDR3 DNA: TGTGCCAGCAGTCACCTTTCGGGGGGGCTGTCTGAAGCTTTCTTT

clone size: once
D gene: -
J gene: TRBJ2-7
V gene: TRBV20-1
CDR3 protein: CSARDSLREQYF
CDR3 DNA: TGCAGTGCTAGAGACTCCCTTCGGGAGCAGTACTTC

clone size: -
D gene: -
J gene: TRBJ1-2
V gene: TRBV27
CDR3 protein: CASSLSAVRGYTF
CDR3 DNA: TGTGCCAGCAGTTTATCCGCCGTGAGGGGCTACACCTTC

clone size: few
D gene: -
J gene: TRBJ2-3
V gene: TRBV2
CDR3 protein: CASAPQGTDTQYF
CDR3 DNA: TGTGCCAGCGCCCCCCAGGGCACAGATACGCAGTATTTT

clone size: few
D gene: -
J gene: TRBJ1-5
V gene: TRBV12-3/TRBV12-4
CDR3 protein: CASSLYGVSNQPQHF
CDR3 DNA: TGTGCCAGCAGTTTGTACGGAGTTAGCAATCAGCCCCAGCATTTT

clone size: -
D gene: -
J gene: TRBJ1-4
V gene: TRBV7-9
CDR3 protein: CASSSTGGEKLFF
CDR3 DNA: TGTGCCAGCAGCTCCACCGGGGGTGAAAAACTGTTTTTT

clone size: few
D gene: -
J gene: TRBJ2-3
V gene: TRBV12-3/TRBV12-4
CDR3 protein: CASSPVADTQYF
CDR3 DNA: TGTGCCAGCAGCCCGGTTGCAGATACGCAGTATTTT

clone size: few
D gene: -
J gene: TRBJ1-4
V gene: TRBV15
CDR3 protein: CATSREGRSQGEKLFF
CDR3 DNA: TGTGCCACCAGCAGAGAGGGTAGGAGCCAAGGTGAAAAACTGTTTTTT

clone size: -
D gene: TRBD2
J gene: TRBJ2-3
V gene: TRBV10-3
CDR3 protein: CAIRGLAGTDTQYF
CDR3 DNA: TGTGCCATCAGGGGACTAGCGGGCACAGATACGCAGTATTTT

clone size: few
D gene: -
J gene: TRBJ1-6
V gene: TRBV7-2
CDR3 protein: CASSLALDPPGPLHF
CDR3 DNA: TGTGCCAGCAGCTTAGCGCTCGACCCCCCAGGACCCCTCCACTTT

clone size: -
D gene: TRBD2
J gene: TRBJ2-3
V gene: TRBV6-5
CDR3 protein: CASSYWLAGPLAAQYF
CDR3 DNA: TGTGCCAGCAGTTACTGGCTAGCGGGGCCCTTAGCGGCCCAGTATTTT